This TCR beta chain is from a study of CXCR3-negative and CXCR3-positive naive CD8 T cells. Findings and caveats of the study: Once cells were cryopreserved, CXCR3 expression went down partly, and most assays used fresh PBMCs. More hydrophobic TRB CDR3s were found in CXCR3-positive naive cells than in CXCR3-negative naive cells.

CDR1 and CDR2 from the germline V gene are LNHDA and SQIVND (reference sequence). The CDR3 extends over 17 amino acids. About this clonotype itself: Its antigen remains unknown.

The method, 5' RACE with UMI labels, was used to prepare the TRB cDNA libraries. TCRdb reprocessed the 5' RACE reads and reports one entry per CDR3 protein, with no DNA. Here the sample table reports around 88,000 distinct CDR3 sequences. The sample was naive CXCR3+ CD8+ T cells from blood. Documented subset: CD45RO-CCR7+CD27+CD95- naive CD8+ T cells expressing CXCR3 (TNR3+). The clonotype originates from a human donor in good health. Some clones in this sample may be carry-over from other donors' samples. The rearrangement joins TRBV19 to TRBJ1-1; checking the TCRdb D call of TRBD1 is not possible without DNA. The CDR3 region is CASSTTGGWGMNTEAFF.